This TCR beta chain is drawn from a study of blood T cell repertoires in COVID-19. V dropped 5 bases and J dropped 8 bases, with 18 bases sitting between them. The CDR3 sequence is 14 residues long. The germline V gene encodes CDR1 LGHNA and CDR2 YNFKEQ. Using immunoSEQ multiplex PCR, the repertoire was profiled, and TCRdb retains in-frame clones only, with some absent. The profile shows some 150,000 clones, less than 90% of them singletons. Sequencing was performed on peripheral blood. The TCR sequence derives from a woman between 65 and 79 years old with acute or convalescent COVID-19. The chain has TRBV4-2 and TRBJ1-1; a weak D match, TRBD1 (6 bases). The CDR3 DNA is TGTGCCAGCAGCGGGCGAACAGGGAATTCCGAAGCTTTCTTT. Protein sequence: CASSGRTGNSEAFF.